This T cell receptor (beta chain) emerged from a study of beta chain features in type 1 diabetes. The CDR3 has 16 amino acids. With 1 base clipped from V and 11 bases from J, the junction kept 10 bases outside the gene matches. Germline V CDR1 and CDR2: KGHSH, LQKENI. Expressed TCRB transcripts were sequenced because the isolated RNA had all been reverse transcribed beforehand. Using immunoSEQ multiplex PCR, the repertoire was profiled, and TCRdb retains in-frame clones only, with some absent. The sample contains around 58,000 clones, roughly three fifths of which appear only once. With respect to this clone: Its target is not known.

Study-level findings and limits: No resolution was reached here on whether HLA type influences TCRB rearrangement. In type 1 diabetes patients, VDJ junctions had fewer insertions; deletions at these junctions were more frequent.

Sequenced sample: Tregs from blood. The chain is built from TRBV18 and TRBJ2-5, with 13 nucleotides matching TRBD2. This TCR derives from a woman aged 18 to 35 in good health. CDR3 loop: CASSPRLAGGPLEQYF. The CDR3 DNA reads as TGTGCCAGCTCACCACGACTAGCGGGAGGCCCCTTAGAGCAGTACTTC.